Presented here are 3 T cell receptor beta chains from one specimen sequenced in a study of blood T cell repertoires in COVID-19. TCRdb's copy holds only in-frame clones and misses some; the assay was immunoSEQ multiplex PCR. This sample has about 120,000 clones; roughly 85% occur once, and the top ten carry about 4.5%. The sequenced sample was peripheral blood. The receptors were gathered from a man between 35 and 55 years old with acute or convalescent COVID-19.

The V gene is TRBV18, the J gene TRBJ2-1; a weak D match, TRBD1 (5 bases). The CDR3 sequence is 14 residues long. V gave up 2 bases and J gave up 7 bases, with 12 bases separating them. Germline-derived CDR1 and CDR2 are KGHSH and LQKENI. CDR3 sequence (DNA): TGTGCCAGCTCACCAGGGCTAGGGGCAAATGAGCAGTTCTTC. Translation: CASSPGLGANEQFF.

The table lists this clone with a count of one. The chain carries TRBV3-1 (or the pseudogene TRBV3-2) and TRBJ1-2; tentatively, D is TRBD1 (6 bases). Looked up from germline, CDR1 is LGHDT and CDR2 is YNNKEL (reference sequence). The CDR3 is 14 residues long. The germline V and J ends were trimmed by 1 base and 8 bases, with 14 bases remaining between them. CDR3 in amino acids: CASSQVAGEGGYTF. Here the CDR3 DNA reads TGTGCCAGCAGCCAAGTTGCAGGGGAAGGAGGCTACACCTTC.

The chain couples TRBV7-9 to TRBJ2-7; TRBD2 is a possible D gene (6 bases). Per germline, CDR1 SEHNR and CDR2 FQNEAQ (reference sequence). Trimming removed 5 bases from V and 2 bases from J, with 19 bases in between. CDR3 size: 16 residues. The CDR3 nucleotides read TGTGCCAGCAGCCCCCCAGGAGGGAGTCGTGCCTACGAGCAGTACTTC. Its translation is CASSPPGGSRAYEQYF. Supplemented by reference TRBV7-9 and TRBJ2-7, the full variable domain reads DTGVSQNPRHKITKRGQNVTFRCDPISEHNRLYWYRQTLGQGPEFLTYFQNEAQLEKSRLLSDRFSAERPKGSFSTLEIQRTEQGDSAMYLCASSPPGGSRAYEQYFGPGTRLTVT.